Shown below are 10 T cell receptor beta chains from a single sample sequenced in a study of naive and memory T cell subsets. An oligonucleotide containing a UMI was ligated to the 3' end of TCR cDNA. The SP2 primer and nested alpha and beta constant region primers amplified ligated cDNA in four rounds. TCRdb re-derived calls from the 5' RACE reads in MiXCR, one entry per CDR3 protein. Of 32,000 or so distinct CDR3 sequences listed, approximately 16% are singletons. These receptors all come from a female donor in good health.

As concerns this clonotype: One end of the junction is discordant with germline, which a read error may explain. The gene calls are TRBV5-5 and TRBJ1-5, with D perhaps matching TRBD1 (6 bases). This CDR3 is 14 amino acids long. The germline CDR1 and CDR2 sequences are SGHKS and YYEKEE (reference sequence). The CDR3 bases are TGTGCCAGCAGCTTGTGGGGAGGGGGTCAGCACCAGCATTTT. Translation: CASSLWGGGQHQHF.

The sample holds many counts of this clonotype. The chain has TRBV11-1 and TRBJ2-6; no reliable D call. This CDR3 spans 16 amino acids. V was shortened by 3 bases and J by 0 bases, with 9 bases between the two germline ends. Germline values: CDR1 SGHAT, CDR2 FQDESV (reference sequence). As DNA, the CDR3 is TGTGCCAGCAGCTTCGGCGGAAGCTCTGGGGCCAACGTCCTGACTTTC. This encodes CASSFGGSSGANVLTF.

The rearrangement uses TRBV12-3 or TRBV12-4 and TRBJ2-3; D gene unclear. This CDR3 is 17 amino acids long. V was cut by 5 bases and J by 4 bases, with 22 bases left in between. The CDR3 nucleotides are TGTGCCAGCAGTGGGCTCGTGACACCTTTCACGGCAGATACGCAGTATTTT. The encoded protein is CASSGLVTPFTADTQYF.

V usage is TRBV5-1 and J usage is TRBJ1-1, with a tentative D call TRBD1 (6 bases). Germline lookup yields CDR1 SGHRS and CDR2 YFSETQ. This CDR3 has 15 amino acids. Trimming shortened V by 3 bases and J by 1 base, and 13 bases separated the two germline ends. As DNA, the CDR3 is TGCGCCAGCAGCTCGTCAGGGACATGGAACACTGAAGCTTTCTTT. Translation: CASSSSGTWNTEAFF.

The J gene is TRBJ2-2, the V gene TRBV5-6; 12 bases line up with TRBD1. The J segment lost 3 bases and the V segment lost 0 bases, leaving 0 bases of the junction unmatched. This CDR3 is 16 amino acids long. CDR1 SGHDT and CDR2 YYEEEE come from the germline V gene. CDR3 residues: CASSLGDRGHTGELFF. The CDR3 DNA reads as TGTGCCAGCAGCTTGGGGGACAGGGGGCACACCGGGGAGCTGTTTTTT. Full variable domain (outside the CDR3, taken from reference TRBV5-6 and TRBJ2-2): DAGVTQSPTHLIKTRGQQVTLRCSPKSGHDTVSWYQQALGQGPQFIFQYYEEEERQRGNFPDRFSGHQFPNYSSELNVNALLLGDSALYLCASSLGDRGHTGELFFGEGSRLTVL.

The rearrangement links TRBV7-8 to TRBJ1-1; D gene ambiguous. Per the germline V gene, CDR1 is SGHVS and CDR2 is FQNEAQ. V was trimmed by 5 bases and J by 1 base, leaving 14 bases between them. There are 15 residues in the CDR3. As DNA, the CDR3 is TGTGCCAGCAGCCCCGGGTTGGCGAGGAACACTGAAGCTTTCTTT. Its translation: CASSPGLARNTEAFF.

V and J are TRBV29-1 and TRBJ1-2; 8 bases match TRBD1. The CDR3 is 14 amino acids. Per germline, CDR1 SQVTM and CDR2 ANQGSEA. The trim removed 6 bases at V and 12 bases at J, leaving 18 bases unmatched. Here the CDR3 DNA reads TGCAGCGTCCAGGGGGCAGGACAGGCTGCAGGCGACACCTTC. Translated: CSVQGAGQAAGDTF.

V is TRBV7-2 and J is TRBJ2-3; 11 bases match TRBD2. With 6 bases clipped from V and 4 bases from J, the junction kept 12 bases outside the gene matches. CDR1 and CDR2 (germline): SGHTA, FQGNSA. This CDR3 contains 17 residues. CDR3 residues: CASRNPGSGGAADTQYF. The CDR3 bases are TGTGCCAGCAGAAACCCAGGTAGCGGGGGGGCCGCAGATACGCAGTATTTT.

At least ten counts were recorded for this clonotype. This chain connects TRBV20-1 to TRBJ2-6; 7 positions match TRBD1. There are 18 residues in the CDR3. The trim removed 5 bases at V and 0 bases at J, leaving 13 bases unmatched. Per germline, CDR1 DFQATT and CDR2 SNEGSKA (reference sequence). The CDR3 loop reads CSAALKQGSFSGANVLTF. The CDR3 coding sequence is TGCAGTGCTGCCCTAAAACAGGGGAGCTTCTCTGGGGCCAACGTCCTGACTTTC.

This clonotype occurred a few times. DNA of the CDR3: TGTGCCAGCAGCTTAGGGGCCAAAGATACGCAGTATTTT. Amino acid sequence: CASSLGAKDTQYF. The rearrangement joins TRBV7-2 to TRBJ2-3; D is ambiguous. The CDR3 sequence is 13 residues long. V lost 1 base and J lost 5, with 7 bases in between. Germline lookup yields CDR1 SGHTA and CDR2 FQGNSA.